Described below is a single T cell receptor beta chain sequence and its context. What it binds is unknown. Between the trimmed V and J ends, which lost 2 bases and 0 bases, there was a span of 11 bases. CDR3 length equals 16 residues. Germline CDR1 is SGHVS and CDR2 is FQNEAQ. This entry comes from a study of T cell responses to AZD1222 COVID-19 vaccine. The data were produced by immunoSEQ multiplex PCR, yet TCRdb's version contains in-frame clones alone and is incomplete. Of more than 120,000 clones in the sample, approximately 89% were seen once. Overall study results and limits: Females made up more of the donors, who were largely white British, and clonal diversity may have come out too low. Without day 14 samples, only post-peak T cell repertoires were studied. Dominant CD4 TCR responses targeted spike regions 160-218 and 743-854.

Pooled in the analysis were second doses at about 4 or about 12 weeks. The sequencing used peripheral blood, collected 28 days after the second AZD1222 dose. V usage is TRBV7-8 and J usage is TRBJ2-1; D is ambiguous. This sequence was found in an adult who received the AZD1222 COVID-19 vaccine. CDR3: CASSLRWMSSYNEQFF. The CDR3 nucleotides read TGTGCCAGCAGCTTACGATGGATGAGCTCCTACAATGAGCAGTTCTTC.